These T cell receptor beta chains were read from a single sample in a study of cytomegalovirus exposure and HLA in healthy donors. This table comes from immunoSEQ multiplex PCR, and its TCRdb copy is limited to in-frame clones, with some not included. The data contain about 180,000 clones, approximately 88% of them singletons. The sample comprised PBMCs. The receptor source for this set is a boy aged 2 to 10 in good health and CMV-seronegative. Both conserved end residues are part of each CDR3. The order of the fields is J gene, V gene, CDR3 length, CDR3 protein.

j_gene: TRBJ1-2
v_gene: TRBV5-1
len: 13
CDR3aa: CASSGRGDYGYTF

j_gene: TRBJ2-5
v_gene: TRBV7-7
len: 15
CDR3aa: CASSLTGTAQETQYF

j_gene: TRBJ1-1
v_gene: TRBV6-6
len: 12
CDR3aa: CASSRTRTEAFF

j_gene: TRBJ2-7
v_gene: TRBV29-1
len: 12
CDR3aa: CSVRDTAYEQYF

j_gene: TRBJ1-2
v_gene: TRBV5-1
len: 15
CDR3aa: CASSLETGGGYGYTF

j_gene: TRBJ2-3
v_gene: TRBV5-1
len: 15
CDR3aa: CASSIEGVSTDTQYF

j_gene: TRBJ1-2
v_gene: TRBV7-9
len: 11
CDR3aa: CASSPAESYTF

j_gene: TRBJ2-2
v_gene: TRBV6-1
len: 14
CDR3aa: CASSVQGNTGELFF

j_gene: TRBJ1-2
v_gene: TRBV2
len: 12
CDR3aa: CASSGTTDGYTF

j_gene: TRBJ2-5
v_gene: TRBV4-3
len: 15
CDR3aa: CASSQGGLAVETQYF

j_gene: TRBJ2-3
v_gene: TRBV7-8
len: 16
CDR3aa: CASSLKRGGQSDTQYF

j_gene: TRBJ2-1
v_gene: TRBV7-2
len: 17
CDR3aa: CASSYTLAGGSYNEQFF

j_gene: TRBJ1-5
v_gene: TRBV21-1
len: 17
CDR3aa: CASSKKSGQGAMGPQHF

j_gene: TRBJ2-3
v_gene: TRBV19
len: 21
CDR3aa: CASSIQLPEGDYGLGTDTQYF

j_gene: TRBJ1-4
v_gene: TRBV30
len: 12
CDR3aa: CAWNRGHEKLFF

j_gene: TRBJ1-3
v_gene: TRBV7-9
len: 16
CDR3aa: CASSSLKITARNTIYF

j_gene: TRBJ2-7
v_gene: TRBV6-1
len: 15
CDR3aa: CASTGASGRTYEQYF

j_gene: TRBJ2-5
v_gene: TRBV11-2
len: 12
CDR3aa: CASSLGDYEQYF

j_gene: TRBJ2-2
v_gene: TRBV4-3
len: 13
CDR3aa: CASSQEVSRELFF

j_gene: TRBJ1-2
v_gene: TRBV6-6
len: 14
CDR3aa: CASSYGRQGYGYTF

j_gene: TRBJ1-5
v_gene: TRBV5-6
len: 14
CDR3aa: CASSLEGSNQPQHF

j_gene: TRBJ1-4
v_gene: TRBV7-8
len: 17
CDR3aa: CASSTYPRGTANEKLFF

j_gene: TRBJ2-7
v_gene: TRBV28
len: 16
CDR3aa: CASSLDPTGSSYEQYF

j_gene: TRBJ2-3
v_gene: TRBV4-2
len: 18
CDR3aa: CASSQDRPGQGRADTQYF

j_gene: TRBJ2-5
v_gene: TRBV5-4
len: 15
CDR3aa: CASSFGLAGEETQYF

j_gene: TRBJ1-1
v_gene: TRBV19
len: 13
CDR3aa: CASIGEGNTEAFF

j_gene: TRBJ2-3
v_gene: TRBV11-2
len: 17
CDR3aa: CASSPRGPDRGTDTQYF

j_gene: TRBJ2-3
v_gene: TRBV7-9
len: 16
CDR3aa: CASGRTSGRYTDTQYF

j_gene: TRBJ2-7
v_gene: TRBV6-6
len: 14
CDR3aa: CASSFTGLSGEQYF

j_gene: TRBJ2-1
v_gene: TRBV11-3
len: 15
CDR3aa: CASSLGTGAPTEQFF

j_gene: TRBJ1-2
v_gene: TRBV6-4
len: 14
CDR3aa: CASSDSQVEGGYTF

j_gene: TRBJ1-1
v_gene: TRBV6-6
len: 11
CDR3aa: CASQGSAEAFF